The present entry profiles one T cell receptor beta chain with its context. Its antigen is not known. Naive or memory CD4+ cells were cultured 1:1 with T cell-depleted PBMCs plus CEF. The CDR3 totals 15 residues. Germline CDR1 MDHEN, CDR2 SYDVKM. V was pared by 4 bases and J by 6 bases, with 11 bases of the junction left unmatched. The record originates from a study of CD4 T cells in relation to SARS-CoV-2 and coronaviruses. Study overall: Median patient age was around 42 years, spanning 21 to 72 years. The restricting HLA molecule for shared crossreactive spike epitopes was mapped.

Here immunoSEQ multiplex PCR was the method, and the copy in TCRdb shows in-frame clones only, minus some. This table has 30,000 to 45,000 clones, 65% to 80% appearing once. This chain joins TRBV28 and TRBJ1-2; 7 bases are a match to TRBD1. The sequenced sample was memory CD4+ T cells from PBMCs, cultured in vitro. The TCR sequence derives from an adult with COVID-19. In DNA form, the CDR3 reads TGTGCCAGCAGTTGGAGGGGGCCCAAGGAGGATGGCTACACCTTC. It yields the protein CASSWRGPKEDGYTF.